This T cell receptor beta chain was found in a study of blood T cell repertoires in COVID-19. Across the study: Some COVID-19 samples were acute and others convalescent; all came from the United States, Italy and Spain. Sources were T cells, B-cell-depleted T cells, or PBMCs; the material itself was cDNA or gDNA.

V lost 2 bases and J 2 bases, leaving 13 bases between the germline ends. Germline CDR1 reads MNHNS; CDR2 reads SASEGT. The CDR3 has 15 residues. The authors' processing: Reference gene primer amplification yielded estimated nucleated cell counts. TCRdb's table, derived via immunoSEQ multiplex PCR, lists solely in-frame clones and lacks some. V and J calls and clone size are those listed in that table; D and trimming were worked out from the DNA. The data show approximately 89,000 clones, about four fifths seen once. Input material: peripheral blood. The source of this sequence is a human donor in a cohort sampled during active COVID-19. The chain couples TRBV6-1 to TRBJ2-7; D possibly corresponds to TRBD1 (6 bases). The CDR3 bases are TGTGCCAGCAGTGAATGGGGGCAATCCCCCTACGAGCAGTACTTC. Translation gives CASSEWGQSPYEQYF.